The TCR beta chain described here comes from a study of T cells after posttransplantation cyclophosphamide. V lost 2 bases and J lost 6, with 14 bases in between. This CDR3 region has 15 residues. In germline, CDR1 is MRHNA, CDR2 SNTAGT. The assay was immunoSEQ multiplex PCR, and TCRdb's table has in-frame clones only and misses some. The profile covers 20,000 to 30,000 clones, none occurring a single time. This clone was observed at least ten times. V and J are TRBV6-4 and TRBJ2-1; D is perhaps TRBD1 (6 bases). This TCR derives from a woman in her fifties or sixties in good health, CMV-negative, and a related stem cell transplant donor. The sequencing sample was made of PBMCs. In DNA, the CDR3 is TGTGCCAGCAGTGACGGGCAGGGACAAGGCAATGAGCAGTTCTTC. Amino acid sequence: CASSDGQGQGNEQFF.